These 25 T cell receptor beta chains came from one sample sequenced in a study of blood T cell repertoires in COVID-19. Some clones are missing from TCRdb's copy, which holds only in-frame ones; the method was immunoSEQ multiplex PCR. Seen here are more than 95,000 clones, approximately 87% observed once, and the top ten hold roughly 15%. The sequenced sample consisted of peripheral blood. All receptors come from a man in his forties or fifties with acute or convalescent COVID-19.

This clone showed up just a few times. This CDR3 reads CASSVGYSYNEQFF. In DNA, the CDR3 is TGTGCCAGCAGTGTCGGGTATTCCTACAATGAGCAGTTCTTC. This chain connects TRBV27 to TRBJ2-1, with no clear D. This CDR3 spans 14 amino acids. Trimming cost V 5 bases and J 1 base, with 9 bases left between them. Germline-derived CDR1 and CDR2 are MNHEY and SMNVEV (reference sequence).

This sequence joins TRBV5-1 and TRBJ2-7, with 10 bases that match TRBD2. Germline loops: CDR1 SGHRS, CDR2 YFSETQ. After removal of 2 bases from V and 2 bases from J, the junction contained 1 base not matched to a gene. The CDR3 extends over 14 amino acids. In DNA form, the CDR3 reads TGCGCCAGCAGCTTAAGCGGGAGGGCCTACGAGCAGTACTTC. This gives the protein CASSLSGRAYEQYF.

V and J are TRBV7-6 and TRBJ2-2; 9 bases align to TRBD2. Trimming took 5 bases from V and 2 from J; bases not matched to a gene: 6. Germline V gene sequence: CDR1 SGHVS, CDR2 FNYEAQ. CDR3 length: 16 amino acids. The CDR3 sequence is CASSNLAGSNTGELFF. The CDR3 region has the DNA TGTGCCAGCAGCAACCTAGCGGGGAGTAACACCGGGGAGCTGTTTTTT.

This clone came up once. The gene calls are TRBV5-5 and TRBJ2-1; D is possibly TRBD1 (6 bases). CDR1 is SGHKS, CDR2 YYEKEE, per germline (reference sequence). The CDR3 runs to 13 residues. Trimming removed 0 bases at V and 9 bases at J, with 10 bases between. The CDR3, as DNA: TGTGCCAGCAGCTTGGACACAGGGACTGAGCAGTTCTTC. Its translation is CASSLDTGTEQFF.

This chain links TRBV11-3 with TRBJ2-7, with D possibly TRBD1 on 7 matching bases. Germline V lookup: CDR1 SGHNT, CDR2 YENEEA. The CDR3 is 15 amino acids. V was trimmed by 4 bases and J by 6 bases, leaving 19 bases between them. The CDR3 region is CASSSNANRGGEQYF. For the CDR3, the DNA is TGTGCCAGCAGCTCCAACGCAAACAGGGGAGGCGAGCAGTACTTC.

J is TRBJ1-2 and V is TRBV5-4, with TRBD1 identical over 7 bases. The junction had 14 bases not matched to a gene; V was cut back by 4 bases and J by 2 bases. Looked up from germline, CDR1 is SGHNT and CDR2 is YYREEE (reference sequence). CDR3 length: 17 amino acids. CDR3 nucleotides: TGTGCCAGCAGCCTATATTTGGGTTGGGACAGCAACTATGGCTACACCTTC. Amino acids: CASSLYLGWDSNYGYTF. The complete variable domain, with remaining parts taken from reference TRBV5-4 and TRBJ1-2, reads ETGVTQSPTHLIKTRGQQVTLRCSSQSGHNTVSWYQQALGQGPQFIFQYYREEENGRGNFPPRFSGLQFPNYSSELNVNALELDDSALYLCASSLYLGWDSNYGYTFGSGTRLTVV.

The chain combines TRBV5-1 with TRBJ2-1; 15 nucleotides agree with TRBD2. Germline CDR1 reads SGHRS; CDR2 reads YFSETQ. V shed 4 bases, J shed 8 bases, and the junction held 7 bases outside the gene matches. The length of the CDR3 is 16 residues. As DNA, the CDR3 is TGCGCCAGCAGCCCTGGACTAGCGGGAGGGCCCTATGAGCAGTTCTTC. Protein sequence: CASSPGLAGGPYEQFF.

The V gene is TRBV27, the J gene TRBJ2-1; 13 bases agree with TRBD2. CDR1 is MNHEY, CDR2 SMNVEV, per germline (reference sequence). J was trimmed by 3 bases and V by 0 bases; bases with no gene match: 5. The CDR3 length is 18 residues. CDR3 sequence reads: CASSLSGTSGTFYNEQFF. CDR3 nucleotide sequence: TGTGCCAGCAGTTTATCCGGGACTAGCGGGACCTTCTACAATGAGCAGTTCTTC.

The rearrangement links TRBV21-1 to TRBJ2-2; TRBD2 is taken as the D call from the table, unchecked against the DNA. TRBV21-1 is reported as a pseudogene. This CDR3 contains 19 residues. DNA for the CDR3: TGTGCCAGCAGCAAACATTCGTCGACTAGCGGGATTGCGACCGGGGAGCTGTTTTTT. It is translated as CASSKHSSTSGIATGELFF.

The table lists this clone with a count of one. The chain combines TRBV7-9 with TRBJ2-5; D call uncertain. Deletions cut 5 bases from V and 3 bases from J, with 13 bases between. Germline CDR1 SEHNR, CDR2 FQNEAQ (reference sequence). The CDR3 spans 14 residues. The CDR3 loop reads CASSHWSAKETQYF. The CDR3 DNA reads as TGTGCCAGCAGCCACTGGAGCGCCAAAGAGACCCAGTACTTC.

CDR3 residues: CASTPTGLGAPLHF. The CDR3 DNA is TGTGCCAGCACCCCGACAGGGTTGGGTGCACCCCTCCACTTT. The chain joins TRBV6-6 to TRBJ1-6; TRBD1 aligns across 7 bases. V shed 7 bases, J shed 11 bases, and the junction held 11 bases outside the gene matches. Germline V gene data show CDR1 as MNHNY and CDR2 as SVGAGI (reference sequence). The CDR3 is made up of 14 amino acids.

V usage is TRBV5-1 and J usage is TRBJ2-3; a weak D match, TRBD2 (6 bases). Deletions cut 4 bases from V and 6 bases from J, with 12 bases between. CDR1 is SGHRS and CDR2 is YFSETQ in the germline V gene. This CDR3 spans 13 amino acids. CDR3 nucleotide sequence: TGCGCCAGCAGCCCCGGAGGGCGGGATACGCAGTATTTT. Amino acid sequence: CASSPGGRDTQYF.

The rearrangement joins TRBV10-3 to TRBJ1-6, with a tentative D call TRBD1 (6 bases). The CDR3 is 16 residues long. V lost 6 bases, J lost 0 bases, and 12 bases lay in between. Germline CDR1 reads ENHRY; CDR2 reads SYGVKD. This CDR3 reads CAIRRTVSSYNSPLHF. As DNA, the CDR3 is TGTGCCATCAGGCGGACAGTCAGCTCCTATAATTCACCCCTCCACTTT.

The genes are TRBV27 and TRBJ2-3; 12 nucleotides match TRBD2. This CDR3 contains 15 residues. Trimming took 10 bases from V and 4 from J; bases not matched to a gene: 9. CDR1 and CDR2 from the germline V gene are MNHEY and SMNVEV (reference sequence). In DNA, the CDR3 is TGTGCCACCTCACAAGGACTAGCGGGATCAGATACGCAGTATTTT. As protein: CATSQGLAGSDTQYF.

The CDR3: CASSLRGRESYEQYF. Written as DNA, the CDR3 is TGTGCCAGCAGTTTAAGGGGGAGAGAATCCTACGAGCAGTACTTC. The chain uses TRBV27 and TRBJ2-7; possible D gene TRBD1, 6 bases. CDR1 is MNHEY, CDR2 SMNVEV, per germline (reference sequence). The CDR3 contains 15 residues. V was clipped by 2 bases and J by 1 base, with 12 bases between them.

The chain uses TRBV11-2 and TRBJ2-7; 8 nucleotides match TRBD2. Trimming cost V 3 bases and J 3 bases; bases outside gene matches: 4. The V gene's germline CDR1 is SGHAT and CDR2 FQNNGV. This CDR3 comprises 14 residues. The CDR3 bases are TGTGCCAGCAGCTTTAGCGGGACCTACTACGAGCAGTACTTC. Protein: CASSFSGTYYEQYF. Variable domain in full (rest from reference TRBV11-2 and TRBJ2-7): EAGVAQSPRYKIIEKRQSVAFWCNPISGHATLYWYQQILGQGPKLLIQFQNNGVVDDSQLPKDRFSAERLKGVDSTLKIQPAKLEDSAVYLCASSFSGTYYEQYFGPGTRLTVT.

CDR3 coding DNA: TGTGCCAGCGGGGGAGGGCCCGCAGATACGCAGTATTTT. This gives the protein CASGGGPADTQYF. The V and J genes are TRBV5-4 and TRBJ2-3, with 7 bases aligning to TRBD2. Germline V gene lookup returns CDR1 SGHNT and CDR2 YYREEE (reference sequence). This CDR3 has 13 residues. The ends lost 7 bases at V and 4 bases at J; junction bases unmatched: 6.

Concerning this clone: The sample contains more than one DNA sequence encoding this CDR3. The V and J genes are TRBV28 and TRBJ2-7; D might be TRBD1 (7 bases). V was cut by 7 bases and J by 5 bases, with 21 bases left in between. The CDR3 sequence is 15 residues long. The germline CDR1 and CDR2 sequences are MDHEN and SYDVKM. The CDR3 spells CASTKHGGGKDEQYF. The CDR3 DNA follows: TGTGCCAGCACCAAACACGGAGGGGGCAAGGACGAGCAGTACTTC.

The chain uses TRBV6-5 and TRBJ1-3; no firm D call. The CDR3 length is 15 residues. Germline V gene lookup returns CDR1 MNHEY and CDR2 SVGAGI. Trimming removed 4 bases from V and 8 bases from J, with 18 bases in between. CDR3 protein: CASSWRTAKSDTIYF. In DNA form, the CDR3 reads TGTGCCAGCAGTTGGCGGACTGCAAAGAGTGACACCATATATTTT.

The chain couples TRBV30 to TRBJ2-1, with 7 bases matching TRBD2. The trim removed 2 bases at V and 4 bases at J, leaving 5 bases unmatched. The CDR3 totals 14 residues. Germline values: CDR1 GTSNPN, CDR2 SVGIG (reference sequence). The CDR3 protein is CAWSTQRGYNEQFF. DNA of the CDR3: TGTGCCTGGAGTACCCAGCGGGGTTACAATGAGCAGTTCTTC.

The chain carries TRBV7-9 and TRBJ2-3; TRBD1 matches at 10 bases. The CDR3 has 14 residues. The germline V gene encodes CDR1 SEHNR and CDR2 FQNEAQ (reference sequence). V gave up 7 bases and J gave up 5 bases; unmatched junction bases: 6. The CDR3 loop is CASNWGQGIDTQYF. The CDR3 DNA reads as TGTGCCAGCAACTGGGGACAGGGGATAGATACGCAGTATTTT.

This chain uses TRBV6-5 with TRBJ1-2; 9 bases fit TRBD1. After removal of 4 bases from V and 3 bases from J, the junction contained 6 bases not matched to a gene. Germline CDR1 reads MNHEY; CDR2 reads SVGAGI. The CDR3 is made up of 15 amino acids. The CDR3 DNA sequence: TGTGCCAGCAGTTCCCCGGGACAGGGTGACTATGGCTACACCTTC. Translation: CASSSPGQGDYGYTF.

The CDR3 nucleotides are TGTGCCAGCAGCACGGACAGGGGGACAGATACGCAGTATTTT. This codes for CASSTDRGTDTQYF. The chain carries TRBV5-8 and TRBJ2-3, with 10 bases aligning to TRBD1. The V segment lost 4 bases and the J segment 3 bases; nucleotides outside the gene matches: 2. CDR1 is SGHTS, CDR2 YDEGEE, per germline. CDR3 length equals 14 residues.

V usage is TRBV19 and J usage is TRBJ2-5; the D gene is possibly TRBD1 (7 bases). The germline V gene encodes CDR1 LNHDA and CDR2 SQIVND (reference sequence). The V and J ends lost 4 bases and 1 base respectively, with 10 bases between them. There are 14 residues in the CDR3. CDR3 in DNA: TGTGCCAGTAGTAGGAGGGACAGCCAAGAGACCCAGTACTTC. It is translated as CASSRRDSQETQYF. Full variable domain (rest looked up from reference TRBV19 and TRBJ2-5): DGGITQSPKYLFRKEGQNVTLSCEQNLNHDAMYWYRQDPGQGLRLIYYSQIVNDFQKGDIAEGYSVSREKKESFPLTVTSAQKNPTAFYLCASSRRDSQETQYFGPGTRLLVL.

The chain combines TRBV15 with TRBJ2-2, with TRBD2 matching 7 bases. The CDR3 length is 16 residues. J gave up 1 base and V 5 bases, and 7 bases lay outside the gene matches. Looked up from germline, CDR1 is LNHNV and CDR2 is YYDKDF (reference sequence). CDR3 sequence: CATSERSGVNTGELFF. The CDR3 DNA reads TGTGCCACCAGCGAGCGAAGCGGGGTGAACACCGGGGAGCTGTTTTTT.